This T cell receptor (beta chain) was recovered during a study of shared clonotypes between healthy human individuals. With regard to this clone: Its specificity is unknown.

Produced via immunoSEQ multiplex PCR; TCRdb's table is partial and in-frame only. The top ten hold 0.1% to 0.15% of the sample, which has some 2 million clones, 90% to 95% seen once. Whole-study findings and limits: Limited genetic and exposure-history diversity came from having few donors.

V lost 2 bases and J lost 5, with 6 bases in between. Germline V gives CDR1 ENHRY, CDR2 SYGVKD. The CDR3 contains 12 residues. Material for sequencing was naive CD4+ T cells sorted from blood. Subset reported: CD45RA+ positively selected. The sequence was collected from a man aged 18 to 30 in good health. The chain has TRBV10-3 and TRBJ1-1, with D maybe TRBD1 (6 bases). Here the CDR3 reads CAISEDRTEAFF. The CDR3 DNA is TGTGCCATCAGTGAGGACAGGACTGAAGCTTTCTTT.